A single sample is the source of the 25 T cell receptor beta chains below, sequenced in a study of Tregs in tolerant kidney transplant recipients. The data were produced by immunoSEQ multiplex PCR, yet TCRdb's version contains in-frame clones alone and is incomplete. The sample yields hundreds of thousands of clones, about four fifths seen once. The specimen was CD4+ T cells from blood. These receptors came from a human donor in good health.

This rearrangement joins TRBV7-6 to TRBJ2-1; D gene uncertain. V was cut by 4 bases and J by 4 bases, with 14 bases left in between. The CDR3 consists of 15 residues. Looked up from germline, CDR1 is SGHVS and CDR2 is FNYEAQ. The DNA of the CDR3 is TGTGCCAGCAGCTCATCCGGCGGTCTTTACAATGAGCAGTTCTTC. Translating gives CASSSSGGLYNEQFF.

The CDR3: CASSLVSSGAKNIQYF. The CDR3 DNA reads as TGCGCCAGCAGCTTGGTCTCCAGTGGCGCCAAAAACATTCAGTACTTC. The chain has TRBV5-1 and TRBJ2-4; unclear D gene. Germline assignment: CDR1 SGHRS and CDR2 YFSETQ. V shed 0 bases and J shed 1 base, with 11 bases lying between them. The CDR3 is 16 amino acids.

The chain has TRBV9 and TRBJ1-1, with a possible D match to TRBD1 (5 bases). Trimming left V 1 base short and J 7 bases short, with 11 bases between. Germline values: CDR1 SGDLS, CDR2 YYNGEE. This CDR3 is 13 amino acids long. The CDR3 reads CASSVFPGSEAFF. The CDR3 DNA follows: TGTGCCAGCAGCGTATTTCCAGGGAGTGAAGCTTTCTTT.

The V gene is TRBV7-9, the J gene TRBJ1-1; D remains ambiguous. Per germline, CDR1 SEHNR and CDR2 FQNEAQ (reference sequence). V lost 5 bases to trimming and J lost 9 bases, with 7 bases between them. The CDR3 is 10 amino acids. CDR3 loop: CASSLNQAFF. The CDR3 coding sequence is TGTGCCAGCAGCCTAAACCAAGCTTTCTTT.

This clone turned up a few times. This sequence joins TRBV19 and TRBJ1-6, with 8 nucleotides matching TRBD1. The CDR3 is made up of 14 amino acids. Per the germline V gene, CDR1 is LNHDA and CDR2 is SQIVND (reference sequence). After removal of 9 bases from V and 7 bases from J, the junction contained 8 bases not matched to a gene. CDR3 protein: CASSPGQVNSPLHF. The CDR3, as DNA: TGTGCCAGCTCACCGGGACAGGTGAATTCACCCCTCCACTTT.

With respect to this clone: Sequence at one end of the junction differs from germline and may be a read error. The chain employs TRBV10-3 and TRBJ2-1; TRBD2 matches at 11 bases. The germline V gene has CDR1 ENHRY and CDR2 SYGVKD. This CDR3 is 14 amino acids long. CDR3 sequence: CAIASGGSFNEQFF. The CDR3 nucleotides are TGTGCCATCGCTAGCGGGGGGTCCTTCAATGAGCAGTTCTTC.

This clone was detected a few times. The V and J genes are TRBV4-2 and TRBJ1-3; D call uncertain. The V and J ends lost 8 bases and 4 bases respectively, with 15 bases between them. This CDR3 contains 14 residues. CDR1 and CDR2 from the germline V gene are LGHNA and YNFKEQ. CDR3 sequence (DNA): TGTGCCAGCTCAAACAACCGCGGGGGAAACACCATATATTTT. This sequence encodes CASSNNRGGNTIYF.

The genes are TRBV6-5 and TRBJ2-6; D remains ambiguous. V lost 4 bases and J lost 0, with 10 bases in between. The germline CDR1 and CDR2 sequences are MNHEY and SVGAGI. The CDR3 length is 16 residues. CDR3 region: CASSWERSSGANVLTF. The CDR3, as DNA: TGTGCCAGCAGTTGGGAAAGAAGCTCTGGGGCCAACGTCCTGACTTTC.

V and J are TRBV11-2 and TRBJ2-1; 7 nucleotides align to TRBD2. CDR3 length: 15 amino acids. CDR1 and CDR2 (germline): SGHAT, FQNNGV. The ends lost 6 bases at V and 8 bases at J; junction bases unmatched: 13. CDR3 coding DNA: TGTGCCAGCAGTCCCGAACTAGCGTTATACTATGAGCAGTTCTTC. Translated: CASSPELALYYEQFF.

The chain employs TRBV29-1 and TRBJ2-7; 11 bases are a match to TRBD1. CDR1 is SQVTM, CDR2 ANQGSEA, per germline. This CDR3 has 14 residues. The V segment lost 4 bases and the J segment 2 bases; nucleotides outside the gene matches: 4. The CDR3 DNA is TGCAGCGTTGTCAGGACAGGGGGCCCCTACGAGCAGTACTTC. This translates into CSVVRTGGPYEQYF.

The chain is built from TRBV9 and TRBJ2-5; D gene uncertain. Trimming removed 1 base from V and 0 bases from J, with 4 bases in between. The CDR3 sequence is 13 residues long. In germline, CDR1 is SGDLS, CDR2 YYNGEE. The CDR3 DNA reads TGTGCCAGCAGCGTATTAGACCAAGAGACCCAGTACTTC. Translation gives CASSVLDQETQYF. Filled out from reference TRBV9 and TRBJ2-5, the complete variable domain reads DSGVTQTPKHLITATGQRVTLRCSPRSGDLSVYWYQQSLDQGLQFLIQYYNGEERAKGNILERFSAQQFPDLHSELNLSSLELGDSALYFCASSVLDQETQYFGPGTRLLVL.

The gene calls are TRBV25-1 and TRBJ2-3; either TRBD1 or TRBD2 may fit D (5 bases each). V was clipped by 4 bases and J by 0 bases, with 14 bases between them. Germline CDR1 is MGHDK and CDR2 is SYGVNS. The CDR3 totals 16 residues. This chain's CDR3 is CASSAPGRPSTDTQYF. In DNA form, the CDR3 reads TGTGCCAGCAGTGCTCCGGGACGCCCTAGCACAGATACGCAGTATTTT. Based on the CDR3 plus reference TRBV25-1 and TRBJ2-3, the full variable domain is EADIYQTPRYLVIGTGKKITLECSQTMGHDKMYWYQQDPGMELHLIHYSYGVNSTEKGDLSSESTVSRIRTEHFPLTLESARPSHTSQYLCASSAPGRPSTDTQYFGPGTRLTVL.

The chain joins TRBV6-5 to TRBJ2-3; D is undetermined. CDR3 length: 12 residues. The ends were cut back, 6 bases at V and 0 bases at J, with 4 bases in the middle. CDR1 and CDR2 (germline): MNHEY, SVGAGI. CDR3: CASRRSTDTQYF. CDR3 DNA sequence: TGTGCCAGCAGGCGGAGCACAGATACGCAGTATTTT.

The chain employs TRBV11-1 and TRBJ2-3, with TRBD1 identical over 10 bases. The CDR3 runs 17 residues. The V and J ends lost 8 bases and 4 bases, in that order; junction bases with no gene match: 15. CDR1 SGHAT and CDR2 FQDESV come from the germline V gene (reference sequence). Here the CDR3 DNA reads TGTGCCAGCTACTCAAGCGTGGGGGGACAGGGGCCAGATACGCAGTATTTT. It specifies CASYSSVGGQGPDTQYF. Supplemented by reference TRBV11-1 and TRBJ2-3, the full variable domain reads EAEVAQSPRYKITEKSQAVAFWCDPISGHATLYWYRQILGQGPELLVQFQDESVVDDSQLPKDRFSAERLKGVDSTLKIQPAELGDSAMYLCASYSSVGGQGPDTQYFGPGTRLTVL.

The gene calls are TRBV2 and TRBJ2-7; TRBD2 agrees at 8 bases. Germline lookup yields CDR1 SNHLY and CDR2 FYNNEI. J was trimmed by 5 bases and V by 7 bases; bases with no gene match: 7. The CDR3 length is 13 residues. CDR3: CASTSGGGNEQYF. The DNA of the CDR3 is TGTGCCAGCACTTCCGGGGGGGGCAACGAGCAGTACTTC. Supplemented by reference TRBV2 and TRBJ2-7, the full variable domain reads EPEVTQTPSHQVTQMGQEVILRCVPISNHLYFYWYRQILGQKVEFLVSFYNNEISEKSEIFDDQFSVERPDGSNFTLKIRSTKLEDSAMYFCASTSGGGNEQYFGPGTRLTVT.

This chain connects TRBV9 to TRBJ2-1; 9 bases agree with TRBD1. The J segment lost 7 bases and the V segment lost 6 bases, leaving 11 bases of the junction unmatched. This CDR3 has 15 residues. Germline V gene sequence: CDR1 SGDLS, CDR2 YYNGEE. CDR3 nucleotide sequence: TGTGCCAGCACCGCGACAGGGGGGACAAGGAATGAGCAGTTCTTC. Translating gives CASTATGGTRNEQFF.

A note on this clone: The sample has other DNA sequences that encode this CDR3 too. The J gene is TRBJ1-1, the V gene TRBV5-1, with 7 bases identical to TRBD1. This CDR3 has 14 residues. Losses at the gene ends were 0 bases for V and 2 bases for J; bases not matched to a gene: 1. Germline V gene lookup returns CDR1 SGHRS and CDR2 YFSETQ. The CDR3 here is CASSLDRGNTEAFF. The CDR3 nucleotides read TGCGCCAGCAGCTTGGACAGGGGAAACACTGAAGCTTTCTTT.

Written as DNA, the CDR3 is TGTGCCAGCAGTCCCGGAATTTACAGGGAGGCCACCGGGGAGCTGTTTTTT. Its translation is CASSPGIYREATGELFF. The chain has TRBV27 and TRBJ2-2; either TRBD1 or TRBD2 may fit D (6 bases each). The CDR3 length is 17 residues. Germline V lookup: CDR1 MNHEY, CDR2 SMNVEV (reference sequence). Trimming stripped 5 bases from V and 4 bases from J, with 20 bases between.

This chain links TRBV11-2 with TRBJ2-7, with 7 bases lining up with TRBD1. Germline loops: CDR1 SGHAT, CDR2 FQNNGV. J gave up 5 bases and V 8 bases, and 6 bases lay outside the gene matches. CDR3 length equals 12 residues. CDR3 DNA sequence: TGTGCCAGCCTCACAGGGGTCAACGAGCAGTACTTC. Encoded protein: CASLTGVNEQYF.

The J gene is TRBJ1-2, the V gene TRBV4-2, with a tentative D call TRBD1 (5 bases). V lost 0 bases and J lost 6, with 14 bases in between. The CDR3 length is 15 residues. Per germline, CDR1 LGHNA and CDR2 YNFKEQ. CDR3 residues: CASSQERPGQNGYTF. CDR3 nucleotide sequence: TGTGCCAGCAGCCAAGAACGGCCAGGGCAGAATGGCTACACCTTC.

The V and J genes are TRBV27 and TRBJ1-3; D is uncertain. With 1 base removed from V and 4 bases from J, the gap between germline ends came to 8 bases. CDR1 MNHEY and CDR2 SMNVEV come from the germline V gene (reference sequence). This CDR3 contains 14 residues. CDR3 sequence: CASSLFPGGNTIYF. DNA of the CDR3: TGTGCCAGCAGTTTATTTCCGGGCGGAAACACCATATATTTT.

This chain links TRBV19 with TRBJ2-5; 12 nucleotides align to TRBD2. The J call may not be correct, given that the DNA end is closer to TRBJ2-7. The CDR3 covers 15 residues. In germline, CDR1 is LNHDA, CDR2 SQIVND (reference sequence). The CDR3: CASRGLAGSTYEQYF. The CDR3, as DNA: TGTGCCAGTAGAGGACTAGCGGGATCCACCTACGAGCAGTACTTC.

This clone appeared a single time. The chain recombines TRBV5-1 with TRBJ1-5, with D possibly TRBD1 on 5 matching bases. Germline loops: CDR1 SGHRS, CDR2 YFSETQ. V gave up 2 bases and J gave up 2 bases, with 8 bases separating them. This CDR3 contains 14 residues. CDR3 sequence (DNA): TGCGCCAGCAGCTTAGGGGAAGGCAATCAGCCCCAGCATTTT. Amino acids: CASSLGEGNQPQHF.

V usage is TRBV5-1 and J usage is TRBJ1-2, with D hard to call. This CDR3 has 19 residues. CDR1 and CDR2 (germline): SGHRS, YFSETQ. Between the trimmed V and J ends, which lost 0 bases and 1 base, there was a span of 22 bases. The DNA for the CDR3 is TGCGCCAGCAGCTTGGCCAGCTCCCAACACGACCTCTTTAACTATGGCTACACCTTC. It is translated as CASSLASSQHDLFNYGYTF. Full variable domain (missing parts from reference TRBV5-1 and TRBJ1-2): KAGVTQTPRYLIKTRGQQVTLSCSPISGHRSVSWYQQTPGQGLQFLFEYFSETQRNKGNFPGRFSGRQFSNSRSEMNVSTLELGDSALYLCASSLASSQHDLFNYGYTFGSGTRLTVV.

The CDR3: CASSQEIGGEQYF. CDR3 DNA sequence: TGTGCCAGCAGCCAAGAAATCGGGGGCGAGCAGTACTTC. The V and J genes are TRBV4-2 and TRBJ2-7, with D perhaps TRBD2 (6 bases). The CDR3 sequence is 13 residues long. Trimming left V 0 bases short and J 6 bases short, with 9 bases between. Germline V CDR1 and CDR2: LGHNA, YNFKEQ.